This is a list of T cell receptor beta chains from one sample in a study of blood T cells in healthy people across ages. TCRdb re-called the 5' RACE reads through MiXCR, storing one row per CDR3 protein. This sample has some 710,000 distinct CDR3 sequences; about 47% occur once, and the top ten carry around 18%. Sequenced: blood. These receptors were obtained from an elderly man in good health. The CDR3 runs from the conserved cysteine through the conserved F or W. The order of the fields is J gene, D gene, V gene, clone size, CDR3 protein, CDR3 DNA. D genes are given only for firm matches. Size is stated for part of the rows, as once, few or many counts, or as a class when the clone is expanded.

>TRBJ2-3|NA|TRBV5-1|few
CASREQTSTDTQYF
TGCGCCAGCAGAGAACAGACTAGCACAGATACGCAGTATTTT
>TRBJ2-1|TRBD2|TRBV7-9|NA
CASSRSGGSDEQFF
TGTGCCAGCAGCCGAAGCGGGGGCAGCGATGAGCAGTTCTTC
>TRBJ2-7|TRBD1|TRBV29-1|NA
CSAEGWAQGTYEQYF
TGCAGCGCTGAAGGGTGGGCACAGGGGACCTACGAGCAGTACTTC
>TRBJ2-1|NA|TRBV7-2|many
CASSRGLSSSYNEQFF
TGTGCCAGCAGCCGGGGGCTGAGTAGCTCCTACAATGAGCAGTTCTTC
>TRBJ2-1|NA|TRBV15|many
CATTSGGNEQFF
TGTGCCACCACCTCAGGAGGGAATGAGCAGTTCTTC
>TRBJ2-7|NA|TRBV11-2|NA
CASSLRLGRVEQYF
TGTGCCAGCAGCCTACGACTAGGTCGAGTCGAGCAGTACTTC
>TRBJ2-7|TRBD2|TRBV10-3|NA
CAAGLANSYEQYF
TGTGCCGCCGGACTAGCGAACTCCTACGAGCAGTACTTC
>TRBJ2-3|TRBD2|TRBV7-2|NA
CASSLTSGASTDTQYF
TGTGCCAGCAGCTTGACTAGCGGGGCTAGCACAGATACGCAGTACTTT
>TRBJ2-5|TRBD2|TRBV4-2|NA
CASSQDRGGSPYNEQYF
TGTGCCAGCAGCCAAGATAGAGGCGGGAGTCCCTACAATGAGCAGTACTTC
>TRBJ2-4|NA|TRBV6-1|NA
CASTSRGAKNIQYF
TGTGCCAGCACCTCACGGGGCGCCAAAAACATTCAGTACTTC
>TRBJ1-5|NA|TRBV9|many
CASSVDGENQPQHF
TGTGCCAGCAGCGTCGACGGGGAGAATCAGCCCCAGCATTTT
>TRBJ2-7|NA|TRBV6-6|NA
CASSYTGSSYEQYF
TGTGCCAGCAGTTACACGGGGAGCTCCTACGAGCAGTACTTC
>TRBJ1-4|NA|TRBV12-3/TRBV12-4|NA
CASRDEGRNEKLFF
TGTGCCAGCAGAGATGAGGGAAGGAATGAAAAACTGTTTTTT
>TRBJ2-4|NA|TRBV27|NA
CASSVDSKNIQYF
TGTGCCAGCAGTGTTGACTCCAAAAACATTCAGTACTTC
>TRBJ2-7|NA|TRBV10-3|NA
CAISESVAYEQYF
TGTGCCATCAGTGAGTCGGTAGCCTACGAGCAGTACTTC
>TRBJ1-2|NA|TRBV28|NA
CASSSNTGYTF
TGTGCCAGCAGTTCGAACACTGGCTACACCTTC
>TRBJ2-7|TRBD1|TRBV29-1|NA
CSVRTGPREQYF
TGCAGCGTTCGGACAGGACCTAGGGAGCAGTACTTC
>TRBJ1-1|TRBD1|TRBV6-5|NA
CASYRGNTEAFF
TGTGCCAGCTACAGGGGGAACACTGAAGCTTTCTTT
>TRBJ2-1|NA|TRBV28|NA
CASRLDGGGEQFF
TGTGCCAGCAGGCTAGATGGCGGAGGTGAGCAGTTCTTC
>TRBJ1-6|NA|TRBV5-1|NA
CASSLSRADSGSPLHF
TGCGCCAGCAGCTTGTCCAGGGCCGATAGCGGTTCACCCCTCCACTTT
>TRBJ2-4|NA|TRBV7-2|NA
CASSLADRFNSIAKNIQYF
TGTGCCAGCAGCTTAGCGGACCGGTTCAATTCGATAGCCAAAAACATTCAGTACTTC
>TRBJ2-1|TRBD1|TRBV20-1|NA
CSAPKTGGGYNEQFF
TGCAGTGCTCCAAAGACAGGGGGTGGATACAATGAGCAGTTCTTC
>TRBJ2-1|TRBD2|TRBV6-1|many
CASSELAGSYNEQFF
TGTGCCAGCAGTGAACTAGCGGGCTCCTACAATGAGCAGTTCTTC
>TRBJ2-1|TRBD2|TRBV6-5|NA
CASSYTGLARNEQFF
TGTGCCAGCAGTTACACGGGACTAGCAAGGAATGAGCAGTTCTTC
>TRBJ1-1|NA|TRBV20-1|NA
CSARPARGNTEAFF
TGCAGTGCTAGGCCCGCCAGGGGGAACACTGAAGCTTTCTTT
>TRBJ1-1|TRBD1|TRBV5-1|NA
CASSWGQGNEAFF
TGCGCCAGCAGCTGGGGACAGGGGAACGAAGCTTTCTTT
>TRBJ1-2|NA|TRBV25-1|NA
CASSVRGYDYGYTF
TGTGCCAGCAGTGTCAGGGGATACGACTATGGCTACACCTTC
>TRBJ2-3|NA|TRBV7-3|NA
CASSPGAGGWNTQYF
TGTGCCAGCAGCCCAGGGGCCGGTGGTTGGAATACGCAGTATTTT